This T cell receptor beta chain was captured in a study of cytomegalovirus exposure and HLA in healthy donors. Study at large: Researchers previously reported finding just under 120 million unique TCR beta sequences from approximately 190 million T cells.

Turning to this clone: The antigen remains unidentified.

Study outcomes and limitations: The study carried out a later analysis of TCR beta sequences. It associated 15,000 to 20,000 of them with specific HLA alleles at a false discovery rate of 0.05. An analysis was carried out at a later point. It showed that HLA-associated TCR beta chains were more clonally expanded than equally common non-associated chains. Most CMV-associated TCR beta chains appeared HLA-restricted in a later analysis.

Trimming at V came to 5 bases and at J to 2 bases, leaving 5 bases not matched to a gene. There are 14 residues in the CDR3. Germline values: CDR1 MNHNY, CDR2 SVGAGI (reference sequence). The PCR employed 60 Vbeta primers together with 13 Jbeta primers. Measured with immunoSEQ multiplex PCR; TCRdb has only the in-frame clones, and not every one. In the table there are over 150,000 clones, 60% to 80% of which are singletons. The V gene is TRBV6-6, the J gene TRBJ1-2; 7 bases map to TRBD1. The source material was PBMCs. The receptor was derived from a man in his thirties or forties in good health and CMV-seropositive. In nucleotides, the CDR3 is TGTGCCAGCAGTACCCAGACAGGGAACTATGGCTACACCTTC. Its protein is CASSTQTGNYGYTF.